This TCR beta chain was identified during a study of blood T cell repertoires in COVID-19. In the study overall: Sites across the United States, Italy and Spain contributed samples from acute and convalescent COVID-19.

Authors' processing steps: Cell counts per sample came from amplifying reference gene primers. This table comes from immunoSEQ multiplex PCR, and its TCRdb copy is limited to in-frame clones, with some not included. That table furnishes V, J and clone size, whereas the DNA furnished D and trimming. The sample includes tens of thousands of clones, almost 85% of them seen just once. The germline V gene has CDR1 SGHVS and CDR2 FQNEAQ. CDR3 size: 17 residues. The V gene end was trimmed by 1 base and the J gene end by 7 bases; junction bases not matched to a gene: 10. This receptor was identified in a man in his 70s with acute or convalescent COVID-19. The source material was peripheral blood. The gene calls are TRBV7-8 and TRBJ2-2; TRBD2 matches 9 bases. The CDR3 reads CASSLDSGGPQGGELFF. The CDR3 DNA reads TGTGCCAGCAGCTTAGACAGCGGGGGGCCCCAAGGCGGGGAGCTGTTTTTT.